A single sample is the source of the 12 T cell receptor beta chains below, sequenced in a study of identical twins. Using its own MiXCR run on the 5' RACE reads, TCRdb lists one record per CDR3 protein. The repertoire includes hundreds of thousands of distinct CDR3 sequences, about 20% of them detected once, and about 12% sits in the top ten. Separately, the same data were catalogued under a study of T cells expressing NK-cell markers.

The sequenced sample was PBMCs. These receptors were collected from a woman under 30 in good health.

The rearrangement links TRBV28 to TRBJ2-1, with D unresolved. V lost 6 bases to trimming and J lost 7 bases, with 13 bases between them. The CDR3 loop spans 13 amino acids. Germline V lookup: CDR1 MDHEN, CDR2 SYDVKM. For the CDR3, the DNA is TGTGCCAGCAGCCGCCCTACAAGAAATGAGCAGTTCTTC. Its protein is CASSRPTRNEQFF. Filled out from reference TRBV28 and TRBJ2-1, the complete variable domain reads DVKVTQSSRYLVKRTGEKVFLECVQDMDHENMFWYRQDPGLGLRLIYFSYDVKMKEKGDIPEGYSVSREKKERFSLILESASTNQTSMYLCASSRPTRNEQFFGPGTRLTVL.

The chain recombines TRBV18 with TRBJ2-7, with D possibly being TRBD1 (5 bases). The CDR3 is made up of 15 amino acids. The germline V and J ends were trimmed by 3 bases and 5 bases, with 17 bases remaining between them. CDR1 KGHSH and CDR2 LQKENI come from the germline V gene. This CDR3 reads CASSPSVGLGDEQYF. CDR3 nucleotide sequence: TGTGCCAGCTCACCCAGTGTGGGGTTAGGGGACGAGCAGTACTTC. The full variable domain, its missing parts supplied by reference TRBV18 and TRBJ2-7, is NAGVMQNPRHLVRRRGQEARLRCSPMKGHSHVYWYRQLPEEGLKFMVYLQKENIIDESGMPKERFSAEFPKEGPSILRIQQVVRGDSAAYFCASSPSVGLGDEQYFGPGTRLTVT.

The CDR3 here is CASSPQEGRYGYTF. As DNA, the CDR3 is TGTGCCAGCAGCCCCCAAGAGGGCCGCTATGGCTACACCTTC. This chain connects TRBV6-1 to TRBJ1-2; D is undetermined. Germline-derived CDR1 and CDR2 are MNHNS and SASEGT. V was clipped by 6 bases and J by 4 bases, with 15 bases between them. This CDR3 is built from 14 residues.

This clonotype was detected only a few times. The chain carries TRBV24-1 and TRBJ2-1; TRBD2 might be the D (5 bases). This CDR3 is built from 12 residues. Germline CDR1 is KGHDR and CDR2 is SFDVKD. The germline V and J ends were trimmed by 3 bases and 9 bases, with 8 bases remaining between them. As DNA, the CDR3 is TGTGCCACCAGTGATGGAGGAGCTGAGCAGTTCTTC. It encodes CATSDGGAEQFF.

The V and J genes are TRBV10-3 and TRBJ2-7, with 9 bases fitting TRBD2. Per germline, CDR1 ENHRY and CDR2 SYGVKD. This CDR3 comprises 16 residues. The trim removed 6 bases at V and 3 bases at J, leaving 12 bases unmatched. The CDR3 loop reads CAIRTSPSGTNYEQYF. DNA of the CDR3: TGTGCCATCAGGACAAGCCCTAGCGGGACAAACTACGAGCAGTACTTC.

This clonotype was seen a handful of times. The V gene is TRBV7-9, the J gene TRBJ2-7, with D perhaps matching TRBD2 (6 bases). V gave up 8 bases and J gave up 6 bases, with 20 bases separating them. CDR3 size: 14 residues. Germline loops: CDR1 SEHNR, CDR2 FQNEAQ (reference sequence). CDR3 sequence: CASDSRDSPGEQYF. In DNA form, the CDR3 reads TGTGCCAGCGACTCTAGGGACTCCCCTGGCGAGCAGTACTTC.

V gene TRBV5-1 combines with J gene TRBJ2-7; 9 nucleotides align to TRBD1. CDR1 SGHRS and CDR2 YFSETQ come from the germline V gene. Germline trimming cut 4 bases from V and 4 bases from J; bases unmatched to any gene: 9. The CDR3 loop spans 15 amino acids. DNA of the CDR3: TGCGCCAGCAGCGCGGGACAGGGTTTCGCGTACGAGCAGTACTTC. This gives the protein CASSAGQGFAYEQYF.

V is TRBV20-1 and J is TRBJ2-1; 7 bases agree with TRBD1. Germline trimming cut 3 bases from V and 9 bases from J; bases unmatched to any gene: 5. Germline CDR1 and CDR2: DFQATT and SNEGSKA (reference sequence). The CDR3 contains 12 residues. As DNA, the CDR3 is TGCAGTGCTAGCCACAGGGGACCTGAGCAGTTCTTC. Translation gives CSASHRGPEQFF.

This clonotype occurred a few times. V and J are TRBV7-9 and TRBJ2-3; 12 bases map to TRBD1. The V gene's germline CDR1 is SEHNR and CDR2 FQNEAQ (reference sequence). The CDR3 loop spans 17 amino acids. Trimming took 4 bases from V and 2 from J; bases not matched to a gene: 7. CDR3 bases: TGTGCCAGCAGCTCCACCGGGACAGGGGGCCTCACAGATACGCAGTATTTT. This sequence encodes CASSSTGTGGLTDTQYF.

This sequence joins TRBV9 and TRBJ1-2; 12 bases are a match to TRBD1. CDR3 size: 14 residues. Germline-derived CDR1 and CDR2 are SGDLS and YYNGEE. V shed 0 bases and J 8 bases; nucleotides not matched to a gene: 2. CDR3 loop: CASSVGDRGPGYTF. The CDR3 DNA reads TGTGCCAGCAGCGTAGGGGACAGGGGGCCGGGCTACACCTTC.

At least ten counts were recorded for this clonotype. The V call is TRBV12-3 or TRBV12-4, the J call TRBJ2-1; the match to TRBD2 covers 8 bases. The J segment lost 7 bases and the V segment lost 6 bases, leaving 8 bases of the junction unmatched. The CDR3 loop spans 14 amino acids. The CDR3 here is CASRLSSGSNEQFF. CDR3 nucleotides: TGTGCCAGCAGACTCTCTAGCGGGTCGAATGAGCAGTTCTTC.

The CDR3 region has the DNA TGTGCCAGCAGTTCCATAGCGGGGGCCTCAGAGACCCAGTACTTC. Encoded protein: CASSSIAGASETQYF. The V call is TRBV27, the J call TRBJ2-5, with TRBD2 identical over 9 bases. This CDR3 has 15 residues. V lost 4 bases and J lost 4; bases outside the gene matches: 7. The V gene's germline CDR1 is MNHEY and CDR2 SMNVEV (reference sequence).